These 13 T cell receptor beta chains came from one sample sequenced in a study of cytomegalovirus exposure and HLA in healthy donors. Use of 60 Vbeta and 13 Jbeta primers characterized the PCR. Assay: immunoSEQ multiplex PCR; the TCRdb copy retains only in-frame clones and omits some. The sample carries around 150,000 clones, more than 65% recorded once. Sequenced material: PBMCs. These receptors came from a woman in her thirties or forties in good health and CMV-seropositive.

V and J are TRBV4-1 and TRBJ1-2, with D perhaps TRBD1 (5 bases). With 6 bases removed from V and 4 bases from J, the gap between germline ends came to 12 bases. The length of the CDR3 is 13 residues. Germline V gene sequence: CDR1 MGHRA, CDR2 YSYEKL. The CDR3 nucleotides read TGCGCCAGCAGGGGAACAGGCCGCTATGGCTACACCTTC. Residues: CASRGTGRYGYTF.

The gene calls are TRBV10-3 and TRBJ2-5; 7 bases fit TRBD2. V lost 4 bases and J lost 1; bases outside the gene matches: 6. Germline V lookup: CDR1 ENHRY, CDR2 SYGVKD. The CDR3 extends over 15 amino acids. In DNA form, the CDR3 reads TGTGCCATCAGTGGAAGCGGGAAGGGCCAAGAGACCCAGTACTTC. This sequence encodes CAISGSGKGQETQYF.

This rearrangement joins TRBV5-1 to TRBJ2-2, with D unclear. V lost 0 bases to trimming and J lost 0 bases, with 6 bases between them. Germline CDR1 is SGHRS and CDR2 is YFSETQ. CDR3 length equals 15 residues. DNA for the CDR3: TGCGCCAGCAGCTTGGGTAGTCCGAACACCGGGGAGCTGTTTTTT. Encoded protein: CASSLGSPNTGELFF. Complete variable domain (other parts from reference TRBV5-1 and TRBJ2-2): KAGVTQTPRYLIKTRGQQVTLSCSPISGHRSVSWYQQTPGQGLQFLFEYFSETQRNKGNFPGRFSGRQFSNSRSEMNVSTLELGDSALYLCASSLGSPNTGELFFGEGSRLTVL.

The chain links TRBV19 to TRBJ1-2; unclear D gene. V was trimmed by 4 bases and J by 1 base, leaving 4 bases between them. This CDR3 comprises 12 residues. Germline values: CDR1 LNHDA, CDR2 SQIVND (reference sequence). CDR3 DNA: TGTGCCAGTAGTAACGGTAACTATGGCTACACCTTC. This gives the protein CASSNGNYGYTF.

V and J are TRBV18 and TRBJ2-1, with 8 bases lining up with TRBD2. Germline CDR1 KGHSH, CDR2 LQKENI. CDR3 size: 16 residues. V was pared by 0 bases and J by 4 bases, with 5 bases of the junction left unmatched. For the CDR3, the DNA is TGTGCCAGCTCACCACCAACTACTAGCGGTTACAATGAGCAGTTCTTC. Translating it yields CASSPPTTSGYNEQFF.

This clone was detected once. V and J are TRBV28 and TRBJ2-6, with D possibly matching TRBD1 (5 bases). The CDR3 runs to 18 residues. Germline CDR1 is MDHEN and CDR2 is SYDVKM. V lost 7 bases, J lost 0 bases, and 19 bases lay in between. CDR3 sequence reads: CASTNPRVSPSGANVLTF. The CDR3, as DNA: TGTGCCAGCACTAACCCCAGGGTTAGCCCCTCTGGGGCCAACGTCCTGACTTTC.

This rearrangement joins TRBV28 to TRBJ2-7; 9 bases fit TRBD2. Germline assignment: CDR1 MDHEN and CDR2 SYDVKM. CDR3 length: 17 amino acids. V trimming: 4 bases; J trimming: 0 bases; junction bases outside the gene matches: 10. CDR3 loop: CASSSPRLAGSSYEQYF. In DNA, the CDR3 is TGTGCCAGCAGTTCCCCTCGTCTAGCGGGGAGCTCCTACGAGCAGTACTTC.

This chain links TRBV30 with TRBJ1-1, with 9 bases that match TRBD1. The J segment lost 2 bases and the V segment lost 0 bases, leaving 10 bases of the junction unmatched. CDR3 length: 17 amino acids. Per the germline V gene, CDR1 is GTSNPN and CDR2 is SVGIG (reference sequence). The CDR3: CAWSVPGQGFANTEAFF. CDR3 in DNA: TGTGCCTGGAGTGTACCGGGACAGGGCTTTGCTAACACTGAAGCTTTCTTT.

The V gene is TRBV28, the J gene TRBJ2-3; tentatively, D is TRBD2 (6 bases). This CDR3 has 14 residues. Trimming removed 4 bases at V and 2 bases at J, with 10 bases between. Germline V lookup: CDR1 MDHEN, CDR2 SYDVKM. As DNA, the CDR3 is TGTGCCAGCAGTTGGGACTCTTTCACAGATACGCAGTATTTT. Its translation is CASSWDSFTDTQYF.

J is TRBJ1-2 and V is TRBV5-1; no reliable D call. Trimming removed 2 bases at V and 6 bases at J, with 20 bases between. CDR1 and CDR2 (germline): SGHRS, YFSETQ. The CDR3 loop spans 16 amino acids. The CDR3 DNA sequence: TGCGCCAGCAGCTTAGCGGGAAGCCATATAGTGGATGGCTACACCTTC. Its translation: CASSLAGSHIVDGYTF.

The rearrangement uses TRBV6-5 and TRBJ2-7; 9 bases match TRBD1. The V segment lost 0 bases and the J segment 9 bases; nucleotides outside the gene matches: 12. This CDR3 spans 16 amino acids. Germline lookup yields CDR1 MNHEY and CDR2 SVGAGI. CDR3: CASSYSILGTGFLQYF. CDR3 nucleotides: TGTGCCAGCAGTTACTCGATTTTAGGGACAGGGTTTTTGCAGTACTTC.

This clone was recorded once. The chain employs TRBV7-2 and TRBJ2-2; TRBD1 is a possible D gene (5 bases). In germline, CDR1 is SGHTA, CDR2 FQGNSA. The CDR3 runs 16 residues. V was pared by 7 bases and J by 4 bases, with 19 bases between. In nucleotides, the CDR3 is TGTGCCAGCACCCCTCTGAAGGGGCGAGGCACCGGGGAGCTGTTTTTT. It specifies CASTPLKGRGTGELFF.

The chain couples TRBV5-6 to TRBJ2-3; maybe TRBD2 (5 bases). Germline V lookup: CDR1 SGHDT, CDR2 YYEEEE. Trimming shortened V by 2 bases and J by 1 base, and 14 bases separated the two germline ends. The CDR3 extends over 16 amino acids. The CDR3 region is CASSLLYGVRTDTQYF. The CDR3, as DNA: TGTGCCAGCAGCTTATTATACGGGGTGCGCACAGATACGCAGTATTTT.